This T cell receptor (beta chain) appears in the sequencing data of a study of blood T cells in healthy people across ages (dated by TCRdb to about 2015). A note on the overall study: Template switching captured roughly one uniquely barcoded TCR beta cDNA molecule per two T cells in model experiments. Four age groups were formed from the donors: young (average approximately 15 years), middle-aged (approximately 39), aged (62) and long-lived (82). Donors of different ages were randomly distributed across sequencing lanes to avoid experimental bias. To track age-related changes in TCR beta repertoire diversity, the study relied on deep sequencing normalized with unique cDNA molecular identifiers. The study analyzed two additional independent replicas of 1 million unique cDNA reads from the same blood draw for two donors, one aged 18 to 29 and one aged 80 or older.

Comment on this clonotype: Its antigen has not been determined. Per-base qualities were not stored, and no clone one base away is much larger.

The 39 donors, aged about 6 to 95 years, were systemically healthy Caucasian individuals from Russia. Each donor gave about 9.2 milliliters of peripheral blood, drawn into EDTA-treated Vacutainer tubes. Ficoll-Paque density-gradient centrifugation was used to isolate PBMCs, with at least 7 million obtained per sample. Trizol reagent was used to extract total RNA from the PBMCs, yielding at least 5.5 micrograms per sample. For every donor, an aliquot of PBMCs went through flow cytometry to measure the percentages of naive CD45RAhigh/CD27high T cells. The library was made by 5' RACE. Instrument used: Illumina HiSeq 2500. A second 7 to 11 cycle PCR used a sample-barcoded 5' primer and a J-beta primer mix. A template-switch 5' adaptor carrying 12 random nucleotides introduced a unique molecular identifier onto each TCR beta cDNA molecule. At least 2.5 million CDR3-containing paired-end reads were obtained from each sample. First-strand cDNA synthesis was performed from all RNA using the Mint cDNA synthesis kit, with priming by a TRBC-specific oligonucleotide. Following uracil-DNA glycosylase treatment, a first 18-cycle PCR with universal primers M1SS and BC2_uni_R was performed on all cDNA. On the authors' methods: Normalization of each sample was performed by random selection of 1 million high-quality reads, each carrying a distinct molecular identifier. Reads with shared molecular identifiers were discarded instead of being binned into consensus sequences. MiTCR, run with a Q25 quality threshold and the strictest error-elimination algorithm, handled CDR3 identification, clonotype clustering and error correction. A nonparametric unseen species model using Euler transformation provided a lower-bound estimate of total TCR beta diversity. Starting from the raw public reads, TCRdb applied fastp trimming at Q25, assembled clones with MiXCR and retained in-frame beta chains. Rows with one shared CDR3 protein collapse into an entry with the most common genes and DNA. The V and J calls reflect TCRdb's pipeline rather than the authors' work. Recorded for this sample are 700,000 to 850,000 distinct CDR3 sequences; 53% of them occurred a single time. The top ten clonotypes cover approximately 40% of the sample.

Points the paper makes about the study in general: Compared with the aged group, the long-lived group had more naive CD4+ T cells, fewer expanded clones and increased TCR diversity, suggesting age selection. Observed TCR beta diversity per million T cells fell roughly linearly with age, and a significant reduction was already apparent by age around 40. Because donor CMV infection status was unknown, age-related changes in expanded clonotypes were potentially confounded. A strong correlation was found between observed TCR beta diversity and the percentage of naive T cells measured by flow cytometry. Estimates of total diversity based on one million sequenced T cells were considered lower bounds and underestimates. Bulk unsorted PBMC profiling prevented conclusive comparison of naive and antigen-experienced compartments.

Inclusive of the bounding cysteine and phenylalanine, the CDR3 is 16 residues long. Of all the DNA, just the CDR3 is kept, 48 bases in frame from base 1. In the germline V gene (reference sequence), CDR1 corresponds to LGHDT and CDR2 to YNNKEL. V and J lose 1 base and 5 bases, and a span of 17 bases separates them. This TCR came from a man aged 80 or over in good health. The chain links TRBV3-1 with TRBJ1-2; the D gene cannot be named for sure. Sequencing input: blood. The sequence in DNA is TGTGCCAGCAGCCAAGCTCCAGGAGAGATAGGTTATGGCTACACCTTC. Translated, it gives CASSQAPGEIGYGYTF.